These T cell receptor beta chains were read from a single sample in a study of shared clonotypes between healthy human individuals. This table comes from immunoSEQ multiplex PCR, and its TCRdb copy is limited to in-frame clones, with some not included. The sample lists a few million clones, 93% seen once, with 0.35% to 0.5% in the top ten. Input material: naive CD4+ T cells from PBMCs. The origin of the receptors is a man between 18 and 35 years old in good health. Some clones in this sample may be carry-over from other donors' samples. Each CDR3 is given with its conserved first and last residue. A D gene is named only where the DNA matches it firmly. A clone size is listed for some rows: how often the clone was seen (once, few, many), or a class if it is expanded.

V,length,D,size,J,DNA,CDR3
TRBV29-1,14,TRBD2,.,TRBJ2-7,TGCAGCGTTGGGTGGACTAGCGACTCCTACGAGCAGTACTTC,CSVGWTSDSYEQYF
TRBV6-5,14,.,.,TRBJ1-4,TGTGCCAGCAGACAGCCAGGGTTGTCCGAAAAACTGTTTTTT,CASRQPGLSEKLFF
TRBV14,13,.,.,TRBJ1-1,TGTGCCAGCAGCCTTCACGGGCGGGCGAATTATTTCTTT,CASSLHGRANYFF
TRBV10-3,16,.,once,TRBJ1-5,TGTGCCATCAGTGAGTCGCCTAGGAATAGCAATCAGCCCCAGCATTTT,CAISESPRNSNQPQHF
TRBV5-4,12,.,.,TRBJ1-1,TGTGCCAGCAGCCCCCCGAACACTGAAGCTTTCTTT,CASSPPNTEAFF
TRBV2,12,.,.,TRBJ2-1,TGTGCCAGCAGTGAAGTCTCATATGAGCAGTTCTTC,CASSEVSYEQFF
TRBV7-9,16,TRBD1,.,TRBJ2-7,TGTGCCAGCAGCTTACTCCCACAGGGGAGCTCCTACGAGCAGTACTTC,CASSLLPQGSSYEQYF
TRBV5-4,15,.,.,TRBJ1-2,TGTGCCAGCAGCTTACCCGGGGGGGCCCAGGAAGGCTACACCTTC,CASSLPGGAQEGYTF
TRBV28,15,.,.,TRBJ1-1,TGTGCCAGCAGCCCTCACACCCAGGGGCACACTGAAGCTTTCTTT,CASSPHTQGHTEAFF
TRBV4-2,13,.,once,TRBJ2-7,TGTGCCAGCAGCCAAGGTTTGGTCTACGAGCAGTACTTC,CASSQGLVYEQYF
TRBV4-2,16,.,.,TRBJ2-3,TGTGCCAGCAGCCAAGGGACTACCGAGACAACAGATACGCAGTATTTT,CASSQGTTETTDTQYF
TRBV27,16,TRBD2,.,TRBJ2-7,TGTGCCAGCAGTTTAATAGCTAGCGGGAGGATCTACGAGCAGTACTTC,CASSLIASGRIYEQYF
TRBV2,16,TRBD1,.,TRBJ1-3,TGTGCCAGCAGTGCAACTCGGACAGGTTCTGGAAACACCATATATTTT,CASSATRTGSGNTIYF
TRBV28,14,.,.,TRBJ2-1,TGTGCCAGCAGTTCATCGGGAGCGGCGGGTGAGCAGTTCTTC,CASSSSGAAGEQFF
TRBV7-9,14,.,once,TRBJ2-3,TGTGCCAGCAGCTCCTCTGACGGCACAGATACGCAGTATTTT,CASSSSDGTDTQYF
TRBV28,14,.,.,TRBJ2-1,TGTGCCAGCAAAATGGAGACCCTGGCAAATGAGCAGTTCTTC,CASKMETLANEQFF
TRBV29-1,13,TRBD2,once,TRBJ2-3,TGCAGCGTTCCCCGGGGGGGGGCTGATACGCAGTATTTT,CSVPRGGADTQYF
TRBV5-1,15,TRBD1,.,TRBJ2-1,TGCGCCAGCAGCTTGCTGACAGGGGTGGGCAATGAGCAGTTCTTC,CASSLLTGVGNEQFF
TRBV11-2,13,.,.,TRBJ1-2,TGTGCCAGCAGCGAAGAGGGTCTAAATGGCTACACCTTC,CASSEEGLNGYTF
TRBV5-6,15,.,.,TRBJ1-4,TGTGCCAGCAGCTTGCGGGCAGGGAAAAATGAAAAACTGTTTTTT,CASSLRAGKNEKLFF
TRBV19,14,TRBD1,.,TRBJ1-1,TGTGCCAGTAGTGTTGACAGGGTGGCGACTGAAGCTTTCTTT,CASSVDRVATEAFF
TRBV7-9,11,.,once,TRBJ2-3,TGTGCCATCGATCTCCAAAATACGCAGTATTTT,CAIDLQNTQYF
TRBV4-1,15,.,.,TRBJ2-7,TGCGCCAGCAGCCAAGCCCGGGTGGCTTTTTACGAGCAGTACTTC,CASSQARVAFYEQYF
TRBV7-9,17,.,.,TRBJ2-2,TGTGCCAGCAGCTTAGAAATAGCTGGTACCCACACCGGGGAGCTGTTTTTT,CASSLEIAGTHTGELFF
TRBV5-1,15,.,.,TRBJ1-2,TGCGCCAGCAGCTGGAGGGTCGGGACGTACTATGGCTACACCTTC,CASSWRVGTYYGYTF
TRBV6-5,14,TRBD1,.,TRBJ1-1,TGTGCCAGCAGATATAACAGGGGTTTGGCTGAAGCTTTCTTT,CASRYNRGLAEAFF
TRBV28,15,.,once,TRBJ2-6,TGTGCCAGCAGTTTAAGTGGGTCTGGGGCCAACGTCCTGACTTTC,CASSLSGSGANVLTF
TRBV5-1,14,.,.,TRBJ2-5,TGCGCCAGCAGCCCACCCGGGGTCAGGGAGACCCAGTACTTC,CASSPPGVRETQYF
TRBV29-1,13,.,.,TRBJ1-1,TGCAGCGTTGAAAAAGGGAGAAGCACTGAAGCTTTCTTT,CSVEKGRSTEAFF